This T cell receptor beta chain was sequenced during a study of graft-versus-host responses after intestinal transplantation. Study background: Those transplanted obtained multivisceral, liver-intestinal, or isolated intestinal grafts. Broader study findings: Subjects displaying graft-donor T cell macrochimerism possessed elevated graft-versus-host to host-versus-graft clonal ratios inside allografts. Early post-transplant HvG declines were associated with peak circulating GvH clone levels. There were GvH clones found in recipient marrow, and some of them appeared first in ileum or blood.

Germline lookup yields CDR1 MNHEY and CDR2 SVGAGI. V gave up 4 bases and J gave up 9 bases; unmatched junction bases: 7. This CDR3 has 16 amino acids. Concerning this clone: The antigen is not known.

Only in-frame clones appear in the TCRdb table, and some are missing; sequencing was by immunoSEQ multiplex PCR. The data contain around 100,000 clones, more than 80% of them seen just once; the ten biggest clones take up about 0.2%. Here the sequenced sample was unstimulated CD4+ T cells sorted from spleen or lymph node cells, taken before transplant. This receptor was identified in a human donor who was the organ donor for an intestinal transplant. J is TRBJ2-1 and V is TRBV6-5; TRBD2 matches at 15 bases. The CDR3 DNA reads TGTGCCAGCAGTTCCCGGACTAGCGGGAGGGTTGGTGAGCAGTTCTTC. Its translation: CASSSRTSGRVGEQFF.